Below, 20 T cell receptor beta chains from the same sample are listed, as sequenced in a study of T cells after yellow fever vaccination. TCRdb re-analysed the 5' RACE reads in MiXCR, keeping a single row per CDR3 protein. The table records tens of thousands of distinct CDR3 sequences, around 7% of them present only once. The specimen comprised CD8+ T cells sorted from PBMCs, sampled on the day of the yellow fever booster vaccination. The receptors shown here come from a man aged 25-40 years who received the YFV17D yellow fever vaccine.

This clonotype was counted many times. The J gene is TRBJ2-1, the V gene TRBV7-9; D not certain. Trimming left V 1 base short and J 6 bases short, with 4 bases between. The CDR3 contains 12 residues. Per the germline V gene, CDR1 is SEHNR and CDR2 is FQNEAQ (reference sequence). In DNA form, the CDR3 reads TGTGCCAGCAGCTTAGTGGTCAATGAGCAGTTCTTC. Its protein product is CASSLVVNEQFF.

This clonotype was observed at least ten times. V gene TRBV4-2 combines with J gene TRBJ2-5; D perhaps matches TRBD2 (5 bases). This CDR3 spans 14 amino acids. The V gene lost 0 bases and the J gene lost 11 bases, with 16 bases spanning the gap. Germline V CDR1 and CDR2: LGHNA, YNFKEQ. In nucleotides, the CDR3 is TGTGCCAGCAGCCAAGAAAAGGATGTGGACTCGCAGTACTTC. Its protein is CASSQEKDVDSQYF.

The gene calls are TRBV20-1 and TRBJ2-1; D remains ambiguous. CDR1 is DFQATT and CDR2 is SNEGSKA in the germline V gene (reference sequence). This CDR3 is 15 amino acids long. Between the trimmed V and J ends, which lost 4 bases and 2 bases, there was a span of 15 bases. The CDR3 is CSATSLAGTYNEQFF. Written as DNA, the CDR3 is TGCAGTGCTACCTCGCTGGCTGGAACCTACAATGAGCAGTTCTTC.

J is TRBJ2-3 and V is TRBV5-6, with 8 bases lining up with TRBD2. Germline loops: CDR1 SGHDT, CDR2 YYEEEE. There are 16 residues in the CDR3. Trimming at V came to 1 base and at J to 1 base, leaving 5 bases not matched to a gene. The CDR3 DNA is TGTGCCAGCAGCTTGTTCCTAGCGGGCCGCACAGATACGCAGTATTTT. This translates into CASSLFLAGRTDTQYF.

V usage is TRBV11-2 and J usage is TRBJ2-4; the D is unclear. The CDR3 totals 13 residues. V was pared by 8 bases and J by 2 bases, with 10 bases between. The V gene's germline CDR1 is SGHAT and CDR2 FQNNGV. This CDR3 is CASFEMSKNIQYF. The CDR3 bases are TGTGCCAGCTTTGAGATGTCCAAAAACATTCAGTACTTC.

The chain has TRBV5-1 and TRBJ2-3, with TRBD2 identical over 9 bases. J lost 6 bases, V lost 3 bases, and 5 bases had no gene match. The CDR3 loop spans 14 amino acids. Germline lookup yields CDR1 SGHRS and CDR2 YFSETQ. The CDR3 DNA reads TGCGCCAGCAGCTCGGGACTAGCTGGGGATACGCAGTATTTT. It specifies CASSSGLAGDTQYF.

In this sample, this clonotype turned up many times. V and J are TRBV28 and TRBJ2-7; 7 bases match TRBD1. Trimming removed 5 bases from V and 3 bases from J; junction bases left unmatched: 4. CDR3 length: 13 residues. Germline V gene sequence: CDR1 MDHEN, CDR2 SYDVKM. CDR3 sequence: CASSLRGSYEQYF. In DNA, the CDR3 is TGTGCCAGCAGTCTCAGGGGGAGCTACGAGCAGTACTTC.

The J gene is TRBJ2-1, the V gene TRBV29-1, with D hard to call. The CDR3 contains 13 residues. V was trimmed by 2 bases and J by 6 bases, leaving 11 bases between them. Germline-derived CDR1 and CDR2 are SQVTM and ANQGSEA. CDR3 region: CSVEFSRSNEQFF. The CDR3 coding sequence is TGCAGCGTTGAATTCTCTAGGTCCAATGAGCAGTTCTTC.

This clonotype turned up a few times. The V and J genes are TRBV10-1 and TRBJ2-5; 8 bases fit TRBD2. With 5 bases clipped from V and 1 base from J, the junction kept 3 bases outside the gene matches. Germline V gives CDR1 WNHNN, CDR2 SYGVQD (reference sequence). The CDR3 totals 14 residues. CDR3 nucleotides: TGCGCCAGCAGTACGGGAGGGCCCCAAGAGACCCAGTACTTC. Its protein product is CASSTGGPQETQYF.

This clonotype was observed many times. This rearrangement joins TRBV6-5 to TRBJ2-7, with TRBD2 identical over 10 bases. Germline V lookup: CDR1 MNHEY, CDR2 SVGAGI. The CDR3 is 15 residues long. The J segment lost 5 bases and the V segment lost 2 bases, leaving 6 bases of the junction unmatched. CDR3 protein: CASSYDLAGVNEQYF. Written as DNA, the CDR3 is TGTGCCAGCAGTTACGATCTAGCGGGAGTCAACGAGCAGTACTTC.

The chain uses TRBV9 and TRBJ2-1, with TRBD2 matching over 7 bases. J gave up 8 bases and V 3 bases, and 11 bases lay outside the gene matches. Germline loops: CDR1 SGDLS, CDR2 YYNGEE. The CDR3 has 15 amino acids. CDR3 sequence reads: CASSAFSGGGDEQFF. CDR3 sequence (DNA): TGTGCCAGCAGCGCATTCAGCGGTGGGGGGGATGAGCAGTTCTTC.

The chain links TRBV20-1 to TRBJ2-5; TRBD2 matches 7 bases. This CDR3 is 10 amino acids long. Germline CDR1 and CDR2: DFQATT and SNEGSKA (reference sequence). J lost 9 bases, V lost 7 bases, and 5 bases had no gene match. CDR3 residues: CSVGGLAQYF. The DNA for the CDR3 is TGCAGTGTGGGGGGGTTGGCCCAGTACTTC.

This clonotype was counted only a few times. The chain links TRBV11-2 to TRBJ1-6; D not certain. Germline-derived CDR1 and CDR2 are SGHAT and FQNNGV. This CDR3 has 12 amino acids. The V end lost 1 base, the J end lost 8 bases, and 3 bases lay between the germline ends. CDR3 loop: CASSLGHSPLHF. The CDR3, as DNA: TGTGCCAGCAGCTTAGGACATTCACCCCTCCACTTT. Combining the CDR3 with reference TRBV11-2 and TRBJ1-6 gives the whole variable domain EAGVAQSPRYKIIEKRQSVAFWCNPISGHATLYWYQQILGQGPKLLIQFQNNGVVDDSQLPKDRFSAERLKGVDSTLKIQPAKLEDSAVYLCASSLGHSPLHFGNGTRLTVT.

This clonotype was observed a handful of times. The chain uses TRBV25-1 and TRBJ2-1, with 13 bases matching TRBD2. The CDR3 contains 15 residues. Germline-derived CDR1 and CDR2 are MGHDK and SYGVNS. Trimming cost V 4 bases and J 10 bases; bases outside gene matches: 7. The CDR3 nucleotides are TGTGCCAGCAGTGGACTAGCGGGGGGTGGGGCCGAGCAGTTCTTC. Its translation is CASSGLAGGGAEQFF.

The CDR3 loop reads CATSRVDSGSYNEQFF. CDR3 sequence (DNA): TGTGCCACCAGCAGAGTTGACAGTGGGTCCTACAATGAGCAGTTCTTC. The V gene is TRBV15, the J gene TRBJ2-1; D is perhaps TRBD1 (5 bases). The CDR3 is 16 residues long. V lost 1 base, J lost 1 base, and 11 bases lay in between. In germline, CDR1 is LNHNV, CDR2 YYDKDF (reference sequence).

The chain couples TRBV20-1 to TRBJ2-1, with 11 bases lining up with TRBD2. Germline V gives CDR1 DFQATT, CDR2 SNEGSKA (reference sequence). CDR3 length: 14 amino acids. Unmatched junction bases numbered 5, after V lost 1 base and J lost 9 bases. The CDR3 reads CSARVASGRCEQFF. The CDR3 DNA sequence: TGCAGTGCTAGAGTGGCTAGCGGGAGGTGTGAGCAGTTCTTC.

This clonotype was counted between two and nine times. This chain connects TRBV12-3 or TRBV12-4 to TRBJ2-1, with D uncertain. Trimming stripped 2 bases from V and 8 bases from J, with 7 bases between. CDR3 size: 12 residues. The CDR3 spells CASSLSGYEQFF. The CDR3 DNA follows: TGTGCCAGCAGTTTATCCGGATATGAGCAGTTCTTC.

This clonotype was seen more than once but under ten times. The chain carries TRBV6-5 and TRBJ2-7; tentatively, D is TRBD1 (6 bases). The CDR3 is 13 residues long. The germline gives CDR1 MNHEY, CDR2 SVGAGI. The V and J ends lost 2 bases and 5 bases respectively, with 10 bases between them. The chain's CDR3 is CASSYVGADEQYF. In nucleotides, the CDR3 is TGTGCCAGCAGTTACGTGGGGGCGGACGAGCAGTACTTC.

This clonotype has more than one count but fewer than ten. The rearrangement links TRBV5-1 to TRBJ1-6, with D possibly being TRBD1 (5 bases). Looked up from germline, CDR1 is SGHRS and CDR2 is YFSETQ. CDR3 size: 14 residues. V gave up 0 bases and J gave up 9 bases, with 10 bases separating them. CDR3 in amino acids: CASSLGQGSSPLHF. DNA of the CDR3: TGCGCCAGCAGCTTGGGCCAGGGTTCTTCACCCCTCCACTTT.

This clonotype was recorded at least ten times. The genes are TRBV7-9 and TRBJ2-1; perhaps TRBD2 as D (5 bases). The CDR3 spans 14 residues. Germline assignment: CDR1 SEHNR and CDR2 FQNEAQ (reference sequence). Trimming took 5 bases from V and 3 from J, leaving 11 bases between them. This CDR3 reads CASSSSGDYNEQFF. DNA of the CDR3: TGTGCCAGCAGCAGCAGCGGAGACTACAATGAGCAGTTCTTC.